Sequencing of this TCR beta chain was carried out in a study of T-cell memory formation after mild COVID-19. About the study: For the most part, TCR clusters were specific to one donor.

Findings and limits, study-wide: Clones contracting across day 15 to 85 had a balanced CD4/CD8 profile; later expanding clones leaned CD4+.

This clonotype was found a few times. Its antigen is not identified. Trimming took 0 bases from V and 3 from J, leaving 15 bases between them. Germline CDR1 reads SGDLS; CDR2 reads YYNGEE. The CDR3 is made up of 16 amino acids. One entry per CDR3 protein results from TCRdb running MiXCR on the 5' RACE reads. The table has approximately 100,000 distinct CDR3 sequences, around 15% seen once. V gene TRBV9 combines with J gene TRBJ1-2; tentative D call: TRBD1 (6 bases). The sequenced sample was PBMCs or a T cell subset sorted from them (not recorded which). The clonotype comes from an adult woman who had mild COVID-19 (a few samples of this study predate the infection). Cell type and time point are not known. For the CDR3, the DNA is TGTGCCAGCAGCGTAGGAATGAGGGACACCTACTATGGCTACACCTTC. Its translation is CASSVGMRDTYYGYTF.